This T cell receptor beta chain comes out of a study of post-analysis software for immune sequencing data (dated by TCRdb to the mid-2010s). A note on the overall study: Disease courses on record covered relapsing-remitting, secondary progressive and progressive-relapsing multiple sclerosis, though some patients had no subtype annotation. The patient repertoires were set against about eleven previously published healthy control repertoires from donors whose ages ranged from about 6 to 26 years. A subset of samples was prepared in parallel using single-end sample barcoding, then pooled and co-amplified after Illumina adapter ligation. General study outcomes and caveats: Four to six TRBV segments, including TRBV5-6, TRBV5-1 and TRBV20-1, were significantly more frequent in patients than controls. When samples were clustered directly using the F measure, samples prepared in the same batch co-clustered strongly, which prompted a batch-effect correction. Multiple sclerosis patients had significantly lower normalized Chao1 diversity than controls, a result that suggests substantial peripheral T-cell clonal expansion. The multiple sclerosis patient group was slightly younger than the control group.

The method was PCR. Sequencing relied on an Illumina HiSeq 2500. Unique molecular identifiers were incorporated into TCR beta cDNA libraries to reduce PCR and sequencing biases. Every 1 to 10 million input T cells yielded roughly 500,000 cDNA molecules, meaning each molecule approximated one T cell. The patient libraries were prepared and sequenced with the same protocol used for the earlier healthy control dataset. Within a given batch, samples were prepared together, multiplexed and sequenced on the same HiSeq lane. Per the authors' processing: Raw barcoded reads were processed with MIGEC, and single-read molecular identifier groups were discarded before consensus assembly and CDR3 extraction. Clonotype tables were post-analysed with VDJtools, and diversity was normalized by down-sampling all datasets to the smallest sample size. Repertoire overlap clustering matched CDR3 amino acid but not nucleotide sequences to correct batch-related cross-sample contamination. TCRdb trimmed public reads at Q25 via fastp, called clones via MiXCR and kept in-frame beta chains. CDR3 protein sequences are deduplicated, and each keeps its most common genes and DNA. In this record, the V and J calls reflect TCRdb's handling and not the investigators' own analysis. The sample has a few hundred thousand distinct CDR3 sequences on record, less than 40% of them singletons. The top ten clones comprise roughly an eighth of the sample.

CDR1 MNHEY and CDR2 SVGAGI were looked up in the germline V gene. The cysteine opens and the phenylalanine closes a CDR3 of 15 amino acids. The read is trimmed to its CDR3 DNA, 45 bases read in frame from base 1. Trimming at the junction amounts to 2 bases on V and 1 base on J, and the germline ends lie 9 bases apart. To demonstrate the VDJtools post-analysis software, TCR beta repertoires were profiled from the peripheral blood of 10 to 15 young patients with multiple sclerosis. The patients with multiple sclerosis were children and adolescents between about 6 and 16 years of age. This clonotype showed up just a few times. The antigen it recognizes is unknown. Qualities for individual bases were not recorded, and no much larger clone is one base off.

The receptor comes from a girl between 10 and 17 years old with multiple sclerosis. Recombination connected TRBV6-5 to TRBJ2-1; the D gene cannot be named for sure. Input material: blood. The CDR3 has the sequence CASSYGRVSYNEQFF. The DNA sequence reads TGTGCCAGCAGTTACGGACGCGTTTCCTACAATGAGCAGTTCTTC.